This T cell receptor beta chain was retrieved from a study of blood T cell repertoires in COVID-19. On the study more broadly: The origin of the acute and convalescent COVID-19 samples was the United States, Italy and Spain. PBMCs, B-cell-depleted T cells, or T cells were the source of the cDNA or gDNA that made up the material.

In the original processing: Amplified reference gene primers provided the basis for estimating nucleated cell counts. Here immunoSEQ multiplex PCR was the method, and the copy in TCRdb shows in-frame clones only, minus some. V, J and clone size were drawn from that table, and D and trimming were deduced from the DNA. Of roughly 63,000 clones detected, about 80% appear once; the ten largest clones hold roughly 32%. This CDR3 has 16 residues. Trimming cost V 3 bases and J 2 bases, with 16 bases left between them. Per the germline V gene, CDR1 is GTSNPN and CDR2 is SVGIG (reference sequence). This receptor was identified in a human donor in a cohort sampled during active COVID-19. This chain joins TRBV30 and TRBJ2-2; D possibly corresponds to TRBD2 (5 bases). Sequences were obtained from peripheral blood. The chain's CDR3 is CAWRGWASSNTGELFF. In nucleotides, the CDR3 is TGTGCCTGGAGGGGCTGGGCTAGCAGTAACACCGGGGAGCTGTTTTTT.